Shown below are 25 T cell receptor beta chains from a single sample sequenced in a study of shared clonotypes between healthy human individuals. Method: immunoSEQ multiplex PCR; TCRdb's copy keeps in-frame clones and lacks some. The sample shows around 700,000 clones, around 72% of them seen only once. Sequenced material: memory CD4+ T cells sorted from blood. Stated subset: CD45RA-negative fraction. The receptor set was obtained from a woman aged 25 to 39 in good health.

This chain connects TRBV19 to TRBJ1-1, with D uncertain. CDR1 is LNHDA, CDR2 SQIVND, per germline (reference sequence). The CDR3 has 15 amino acids. The V end lost 6 bases, the J end lost 6 bases, and 20 bases lay between the germline ends. This CDR3 is CASRTAGGKKSEAFF. The DNA of the CDR3 is TGTGCCAGTAGAACAGCCGGTGGCAAAAAATCTGAAGCTTTCTTT.

Only a few counts were recorded for this clone. Other DNA sequences in the same sample also yield this CDR3. The V and J genes are TRBV28 and TRBJ1-1; D remains unclear. The CDR3 loop spans 14 amino acids. Trimming left V 3 bases short and J 0 bases short, with 8 bases between. CDR1 is MDHEN and CDR2 is SYDVKM in the germline V gene. CDR3 amino acids: CASSFPRMNTEAFF. CDR3 nucleotide sequence: TGTGCCAGCAGTTTTCCTCGGATGAACACTGAAGCTTTCTTT.

The V gene is TRBV11-2, the J gene TRBJ1-6; no reliable D call. Germline lookup yields CDR1 SGHAT and CDR2 FQNNGV. The V end lost 10 bases, the J end lost 10 bases, and 17 bases lay between the germline ends. CDR3 length equals 13 residues. The CDR3 reads CATQLGGNSPLHF. The DNA of the CDR3 is TGTGCCACCCAGTTGGGTGGTAACTCACCCCTCCACTTT.

This clone was counted between two and nine times. The CDR3 here is CASSLVGNSGNTIYF. The DNA for the CDR3 is TGTGCCAGCAGCTTGGTTGGGAACTCTGGAAACACCATATATTTT. V usage is TRBV5-6 and J usage is TRBJ1-3, with D uncertain. The CDR3 sequence is 15 residues long. CDR1 SGHDT and CDR2 YYEEEE come from the germline V gene. Trimming took off 0 bases at V and 0 bases at J, with 7 bases between the two ends.

The chain is built from TRBV9 and TRBJ2-3; TRBD1 aligns across 8 bases. The V gene's germline CDR1 is SGDLS and CDR2 YYNGEE. J gave up 3 bases and V 4 bases, and 10 bases lay outside the gene matches. CDR3 size: 16 residues. In DNA, the CDR3 is TGTGCCAGCAGCCCACGACAGGGGATGGGGACAGATACGCAGTATTTT. Translation gives CASSPRQGMGTDTQYF.

This clone showed up just a few times. V usage is TRBV28 and J usage is TRBJ2-2; 7 bases agree with TRBD1. The J segment lost 13 bases and the V segment lost 8 bases, leaving 22 bases of the junction unmatched. Germline V gene data show CDR1 as MDHEN and CDR2 as SYDVKM. This CDR3 spans 16 amino acids. CDR3 amino acids: CASVYSGGDRLAGLFF. The CDR3, as DNA: TGTGCCAGCGTCTATTCAGGGGGTGATCGATTGGCCGGGCTGTTTTTT.

The chain recombines TRBV6-1 with TRBJ1-1; the match to TRBD1 covers 7 bases. V trimming: 4 bases; J trimming: 1 base; junction bases outside the gene matches: 3. Per the germline V gene, CDR1 is MNHNS and CDR2 is SASEGT. The CDR3 spans 14 residues. CDR3 sequence reads: CASSAGQQNTEAFF. The CDR3, as DNA: TGTGCCAGCAGTGCGGGACAGCAGAACACTGAAGCTTTCTTT.

The CDR3 bases are TGTGCCAGCAGACAACTACGGGGTTCTGGGGCCAACGTCCTGACTTTC. This gives the protein CASRQLRGSGANVLTF. V is TRBV11-2 and J is TRBJ2-6; D possibly corresponds to TRBD2 (5 bases). V shed 6 bases and J shed 1 base, with 13 bases lying between them. The CDR3 is made up of 16 amino acids. Germline V lookup: CDR1 SGHAT, CDR2 FQNNGV. The whole variable domain, filled in from reference TRBV11-2 and TRBJ2-6, reads EAGVAQSPRYKIIEKRQSVAFWCNPISGHATLYWYQQILGQGPKLLIQFQNNGVVDDSQLPKDRFSAERLKGVDSTLKIQPAKLEDSAVYLCASRQLRGSGANVLTFGAGSRLTVL.

The rearrangement uses TRBV29-1 and TRBJ2-1; 8 nucleotides agree with TRBD2. In germline, CDR1 is SQVTM, CDR2 ANQGSEA. CDR3 length equals 13 residues. The V segment lost 3 bases and the J segment 10 bases; nucleotides outside the gene matches: 8. CDR3 sequence reads: CSVEGEAGVEQFF. The CDR3 nucleotides read TGCAGCGTTGAGGGGGAAGCGGGAGTAGAGCAGTTCTTC.

This clone was detected a few times. The chain links TRBV25-1 to TRBJ2-7, with D perhaps given as TRBD1 or TRBD2 (6 bases each). Germline-derived CDR1 and CDR2 are MGHDK and SYGVNS. The CDR3 sequence is 17 residues long. Trimming took 1 base from V and 3 from J, leaving 19 bases between them. DNA for the CDR3: TGTGCCAGCAGTGAATTTGGTGCGGAGGGACAAAACTACGAGCAGTACTTC. This gives the protein CASSEFGAEGQNYEQYF.

The chain carries TRBV27 and TRBJ2-2, with TRBD2 as a possible D gene (8 bases). The CDR3 loop spans 15 amino acids. Trimming cost V 7 bases and J 5 bases, with 17 bases left between them. Germline CDR1 reads MNHEY; CDR2 reads SMNVEV (reference sequence). The CDR3 reads CASKVSGTATGELFF. The CDR3 nucleotides are TGTGCCAGCAAGGTTAGCGGGACAGCTACCGGGGAGCTGTTTTTT.

The V call is TRBV5-1, the J call TRBJ2-7; D may be TRBD1 or TRBD2 (5 bases each). With 4 bases removed from V and 6 bases from J, the gap between germline ends came to 17 bases. Germline CDR1 is SGHRS and CDR2 is YFSETQ. The CDR3 has 14 residues. The CDR3 reads CASSLQGPTSEQYF. CDR3 DNA sequence: TGCGCCAGCAGCCTCCAGGGACCCACATCCGAGCAGTACTTC.

The rearrangement joins TRBV7-8 to TRBJ1-5; no reliable D call. CDR1 is SGHVS and CDR2 is FQNEAQ in the germline V gene. This CDR3 is built from 15 residues. Trimming took off 5 bases at V and 6 bases at J, with 17 bases between the two ends. CDR3 protein: CASSPMIGDSQPQHF. CDR3 DNA: TGTGCCAGCAGCCCGATGATCGGGGATAGTCAGCCCCAGCATTTT.

The genes are TRBV9 and TRBJ1-3; no definite D call. Trimming removed 2 bases at V and 2 bases at J, with 14 bases between. Germline CDR1 and CDR2: SGDLS and YYNGEE. CDR3 length: 16 residues. CDR3 nucleotides: TGTGCCAGCAGCGTCCTTGACAACTTCGCTGGAAACACCATATATTTT. It codes for CASSVLDNFAGNTIYF. The entire variable domain, with the rest obtained from reference TRBV9 and TRBJ1-3, is as follows: DSGVTQTPKHLITATGQRVTLRCSPRSGDLSVYWYQQSLDQGLQFLIQYYNGEERAKGNILERFSAQQFPDLHSELNLSSLELGDSALYFCASSVLDNFAGNTIYFGEGSWLTVV.

This rearrangement joins TRBV4-2 to TRBJ2-1, with D perhaps being TRBD1 or TRBD2 (5 bases each). V gave up 0 bases and J gave up 10 bases, with 16 bases separating them. The CDR3 runs to 15 residues. Germline assignment: CDR1 LGHNA and CDR2 YNFKEQ. This CDR3 is CASSQEAHRGDEQFF. CDR3 nucleotides: TGTGCCAGCAGCCAAGAAGCCCATAGGGGAGACGAGCAGTTCTTC.

In its sample, this clone was seen many times. This chain connects TRBV27 to TRBJ2-7; 8 bases map to TRBD2. The CDR3 has 13 residues. After removal of 8 bases from V and 4 bases from J, the junction contained 7 bases not matched to a gene. Germline-derived CDR1 and CDR2 are MNHEY and SMNVEV (reference sequence). The CDR3 nucleotides read TGTGCCAGCCAGGGTAGCGGGAAGTACGAGCAGTACTTC. Translated: CASQGSGKYEQYF.

The chain has TRBV5-1 and TRBJ1-1, with D possibly matching TRBD1 (5 bases). The CDR3 is made up of 14 amino acids. Trimming took 1 base from V and 1 from J, leaving 8 bases between them. The germline CDR1 and CDR2 sequences are SGHRS and YFSETQ. The CDR3 DNA follows: TGCGCCAGCAGCTTGATGGGACGGAACACTGAAGCTTTCTTT. Translating gives CASSLMGRNTEAFF.

The chain employs TRBV11-2 and TRBJ1-3, with D unresolved. The CDR3 is 15 residues long. Germline lookup yields CDR1 SGHAT and CDR2 FQNNGV. The V and J ends lost 2 bases and 0 bases respectively, with 8 bases between them. The CDR3 spells CASSLSPGSGNTIYF. In DNA, the CDR3 is TGTGCCAGCAGCTTATCCCCGGGCTCTGGAAACACCATATATTTT.

The table lists this clone with many counts. V gene TRBV27 combines with J gene TRBJ2-7; a possible D gene is TRBD2 (6 bases). The V end was cut by 5 bases, the J end by 0 bases, with 23 bases between. The CDR3 length is 18 residues. CDR1 is MNHEY, CDR2 SMNVEV, per germline (reference sequence). The CDR3 sequence: CASSLLLPRRGVSYEQYF. The CDR3 coding sequence is TGTGCCAGCAGTCTACTCCTTCCGCGGAGGGGAGTCTCCTACGAGCAGTACTTC.

The chain is built from TRBV28 and TRBJ1-2; D is unclear. Trimming left V 5 bases short and J 4 bases short, with 14 bases between. Germline CDR1 MDHEN, CDR2 SYDVKM. This CDR3 contains 14 residues. The CDR3 coding sequence is TGTGCCAGCAGTCTACATAACCTTGGCTATGGCTACACCTTC. Translation: CASSLHNLGYGYTF.

The V gene is TRBV5-1, the J gene TRBJ2-1; TRBD1 is a possible D gene (6 bases). Deletions cut 4 bases from V and 7 bases from J, with 18 bases between. Germline CDR1 reads SGHRS; CDR2 reads YFSETQ. The CDR3 runs 15 residues. CDR3 in amino acids: CASSPRTANRNEQFF. The CDR3 DNA reads TGCGCCAGCAGCCCACGGACAGCCAACCGAAATGAGCAGTTCTTC. The full variable domain, rest sourced from reference TRBV5-1 and TRBJ2-1, is KAGVTQTPRYLIKTRGQQVTLSCSPISGHRSVSWYQQTPGQGLQFLFEYFSETQRNKGNFPGRFSGRQFSNSRSEMNVSTLELGDSALYLCASSPRTANRNEQFFGPGTRLTVL.

This clone was seen more than once but under ten times. This chain links TRBV5-1 with TRBJ2-2; the D call may be TRBD1 or TRBD2 (5 bases each). Deletions cut 6 bases from V and 1 base from J, with 19 bases between. This CDR3 contains 17 residues. Germline assignment: CDR1 SGHRS and CDR2 YFSETQ. The CDR3 sequence is CASKSVPTAENTGELFF. CDR3 nucleotide sequence: TGCGCCAGCAAGTCGGTCCCGACAGCGGAGAACACCGGGGAGCTGTTTTTT.

The chain recombines TRBV4-1 with TRBJ2-6; D gene unclear. CDR3 length: 17 residues. V was pared by 0 bases and J by 1 base, with 10 bases between. The germline gives CDR1 MGHRA, CDR2 YSYEKL. This CDR3 reads CASSQEERASGANVLTF. Here the CDR3 DNA reads TGCGCCAGCAGCCAAGAGGAACGGGCTTCTGGGGCCAACGTCCTGACTTTC.

The chain employs TRBV7-2 and TRBJ2-3, with TRBD2 matching 8 bases. The CDR3 totals 16 residues. V lost 1 base, J lost 0 bases, and 3 bases stayed unmatched. The germline V gene has CDR1 SGHTA and CDR2 FQGNSA. CDR3 nucleotides: TGTGCCAGCAGCTTAGTCGCTAGCGGGAGCACAGATACGCAGTATTTT. Residues: CASSLVASGSTDTQYF.

The J gene is TRBJ2-7, the V gene TRBV7-8, with D tentatively TRBD1 (6 bases). CDR3 size: 12 residues. Germline CDR1 is SGHVS and CDR2 is FQNEAQ. Trimming pared 5 bases from V and 7 bases from J, leaving 12 bases between. The CDR3 loop is CASSQPDREQYF. CDR3 sequence (DNA): TGTGCCAGCAGCCAACCAGACAGGGAGCAGTACTTC.